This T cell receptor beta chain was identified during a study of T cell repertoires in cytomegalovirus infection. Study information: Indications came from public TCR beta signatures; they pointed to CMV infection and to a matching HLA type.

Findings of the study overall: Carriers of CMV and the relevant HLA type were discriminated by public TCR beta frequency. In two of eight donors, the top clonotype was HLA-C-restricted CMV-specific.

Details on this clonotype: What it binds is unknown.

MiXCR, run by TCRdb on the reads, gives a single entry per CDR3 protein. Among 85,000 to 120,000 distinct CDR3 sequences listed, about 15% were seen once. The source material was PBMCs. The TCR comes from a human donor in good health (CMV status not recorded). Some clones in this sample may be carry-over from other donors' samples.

The DNA of the CDR3 is TGCGCCAGCAGCCCTGGGGACAGGGGATGGGATGGCTACACCTTC. As protein: CASSPGDRGWDGYTF. V is TRBV5-1 and J is TRBJ1-2, with 10 bases that match TRBD1. Trimming took 4 bases from V and 6 from J; bases not matched to a gene: 9. CDR1 and CDR2 (germline): SGHRS, YFSETQ. The CDR3 is 15 residues long.